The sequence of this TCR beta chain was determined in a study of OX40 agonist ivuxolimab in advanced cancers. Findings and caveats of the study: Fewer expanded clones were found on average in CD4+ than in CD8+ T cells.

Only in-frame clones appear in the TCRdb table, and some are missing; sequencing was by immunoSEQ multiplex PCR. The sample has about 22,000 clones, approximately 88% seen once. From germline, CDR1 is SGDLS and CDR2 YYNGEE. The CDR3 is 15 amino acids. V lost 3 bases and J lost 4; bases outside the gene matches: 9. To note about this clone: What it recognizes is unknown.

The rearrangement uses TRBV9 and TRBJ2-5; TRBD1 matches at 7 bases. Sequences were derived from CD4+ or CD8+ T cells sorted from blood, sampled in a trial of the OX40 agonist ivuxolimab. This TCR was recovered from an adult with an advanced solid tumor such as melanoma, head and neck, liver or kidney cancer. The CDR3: CASSAGQAVGETQYF. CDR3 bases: TGTGCCAGCAGCGCCGGACAGGCGGTAGGAGAGACCCAGTACTTC. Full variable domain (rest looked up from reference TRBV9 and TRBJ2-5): DSGVTQTPKHLITATGQRVTLRCSPRSGDLSVYWYQQSLDQGLQFLIQYYNGEERAKGNILERFSAQQFPDLHSELNLSSLELGDSALYFCASSAGQAVGETQYFGPGTRLLVL.